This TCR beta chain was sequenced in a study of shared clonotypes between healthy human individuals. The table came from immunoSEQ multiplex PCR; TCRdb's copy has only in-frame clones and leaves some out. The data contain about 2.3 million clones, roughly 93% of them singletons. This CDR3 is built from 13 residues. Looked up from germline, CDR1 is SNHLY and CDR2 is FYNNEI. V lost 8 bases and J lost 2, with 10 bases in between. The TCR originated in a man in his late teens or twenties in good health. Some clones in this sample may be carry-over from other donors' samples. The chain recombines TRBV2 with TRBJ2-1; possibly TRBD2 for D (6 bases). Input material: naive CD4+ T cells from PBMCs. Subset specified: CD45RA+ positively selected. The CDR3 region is CASSSETYNEQFF. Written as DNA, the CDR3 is TGTGCCAGCTCTAGCGAGACCTACAATGAGCAGTTCTTC.